These 21 T cell receptor beta chains share one sample of origin, sequenced in a study of T cell repertoires in cytomegalovirus infection. TCRdb analysed the reads with MiXCR anew, one entry per CDR3 protein. The sample carries 550,000 to 700,000 distinct CDR3 sequences, just under 40% recorded once. Which antigens these TCRs recognize remains unknown. The sample consisted of cultured PBMCs, taken from culture after CMV antigen stimulation. The origin of the receptors is a human donor in good health (CMV status not recorded). Some clones in this sample may be carry-over from other donors' samples.

V gene TRBV20-1 combines with J gene TRBJ1-4, with 7 bases aligning to TRBD1. This CDR3 is 16 amino acids long. Trimming cost V 6 bases and J 9 bases; bases outside gene matches: 19. From germline, CDR1 is DFQATT and CDR2 SNEGSKA (reference sequence). CDR3 region: CSANPRTGENRQKLFF. CDR3 DNA: TGCAGTGCCAACCCTCGAACAGGGGAAAATAGACAAAAACTGTTTTTT.

This clonotype was seen only once. V gene TRBV2 combines with J gene TRBJ2-1; D is uncertain. The CDR3 runs to 13 residues. The germline V gene has CDR1 SNHLY and CDR2 FYNNEI. V was trimmed by 8 bases and J by 6 bases, leaving 14 bases between them. CDR3 region: CASGVNSGNEQFF. CDR3 bases: TGTGCCAGCGGTGTTAATTCCGGCAATGAGCAGTTCTTC.

CDR3 in DNA: TGCGCCAGCAGCCAACCCTACCGAGGGGGGGGCCCCTACAATGAGCAGTTCTTC. Protein: CASSQPYRGGGPYNEQFF. The chain uses TRBV4-1 and TRBJ2-1, with D tentatively TRBD2 (7 bases). This CDR3 has 18 residues. Per germline, CDR1 MGHRA and CDR2 YSYEKL. V was shortened by 2 bases and J by 2 bases, with 19 bases between the two germline ends.

The chain links TRBV6-1 to TRBJ1-2; weak D call: TRBD1 (5 bases). The length of the CDR3 is 13 residues. Trimming cost V 3 bases and J 3 bases, with 8 bases left between them. CDR1 and CDR2 from the germline V gene are MNHNS and SASEGT. Here the CDR3 reads CASSDDSYYGYTF. The DNA of the CDR3 is TGTGCCAGCAGTGATGACAGTTACTATGGCTACACCTTC.

This clonotype has more than one count but fewer than ten. The rearrangement joins TRBV28 to TRBJ2-7, with D tentatively TRBD1 (8 bases). The V gene's germline CDR1 is MDHEN and CDR2 SYDVKM. V was pared by 8 bases and J by 5 bases, with 19 bases between. The CDR3 has 14 amino acids. In DNA form, the CDR3 reads TGTGCCAGCGCTGGGGGGGACAGGCTACACGAGCAGTACTTC. Translating gives CASAGGDRLHEQYF. The full variable domain, with the rest looked up from reference TRBV28 and TRBJ2-7, is DVKVTQSSRYLVKRTGEKVFLECVQDMDHENMFWYRQDPGLGLRLIYFSYDVKMKEKGDIPEGYSVSREKKERFSLILESASTNQTSMYLCASAGGDRLHEQYFGPGTRLTVT.

V is TRBV27 and J is TRBJ2-2, with 13 bases fitting TRBD2. J lost 4 bases, V lost 4 bases, and 6 bases had no gene match. There are 17 residues in the CDR3. Germline CDR1 MNHEY, CDR2 SMNVEV (reference sequence). CDR3 residues: CASSSRLAGGLTGELFF. CDR3 in DNA: TGTGCCAGCAGTTCTCGACTAGCGGGGGGTCTCACCGGGGAGCTGTTTTTT.

This clonotype was detected only once. The chain recombines TRBV20-1 with TRBJ1-3; D ambiguous. V was pared by 3 bases and J by 4 bases, with 10 bases between. The germline V gene has CDR1 DFQATT and CDR2 SNEGSKA (reference sequence). The CDR3 is 13 amino acids. As DNA, the CDR3 is TGCAGTGCTAGTGGGAGACCAGGAAACACCATATATTTT. Translating it yields CSASGRPGNTIYF.

This chain links TRBV4-2 with TRBJ2-5; 7 nucleotides align to TRBD1. The junction had 5 bases not matched to a gene; V was cut back by 4 bases and J by 0 bases. The CDR3 runs to 15 residues. CDR1 is LGHNA and CDR2 is YNFKEQ in the germline V gene. The CDR3 loop reads CASSPGTANQETQYF. CDR3 bases: TGTGCCAGCAGCCCCGGGACAGCAAACCAAGAGACCCAGTACTTC.

The V and J genes are TRBV7-6 and TRBJ2-3; possibly TRBD1 for D (5 bases). V lost 5 bases, J lost 8 bases, and 11 bases lay in between. In germline, CDR1 is SGHVS, CDR2 FNYEAQ. This CDR3 is built from 12 residues. The CDR3 spells CASSRLGVTQYF. Written as DNA, the CDR3 is TGTGCCAGCAGCCGCCTAGGGGTTACGCAGTATTTT.

The chain carries TRBV5-5 and TRBJ1-1; TRBD1 matches at 7 bases. V was clipped by 3 bases and J by 5 bases; unmatched bases: 7. Germline V CDR1 and CDR2: SGHKS, YYEKEE (reference sequence). The CDR3 has 14 amino acids. The DNA for the CDR3 is TGTGCCAGCAGCTCAAGGGGGCTGGGGACTGAAGCTTTCTTT. This encodes CASSSRGLGTEAFF.

This clonotype was detected many times. The chain links TRBV7-2 to TRBJ1-2; the D is unclear. Between the trimmed V and J ends, which lost 5 bases and 2 bases, there was a span of 6 bases. CDR3 length: 12 residues. From germline, CDR1 is SGHTA and CDR2 FQGNSA. The CDR3 DNA reads TGTGCCAGCAGCCCGGCCAACTATGGCTACACCTTC. Translation gives CASSPANYGYTF.

The V and J genes are TRBV18 and TRBJ2-7; TRBD2 matches 10 bases. Germline values: CDR1 KGHSH, CDR2 LQKENI. The V gene end was trimmed by 6 bases and the J gene end by 3 bases; junction bases not matched to a gene: 8. The CDR3 is 15 amino acids. The CDR3 DNA sequence: TGTGCCAGCTCGTCCAGCGGGAGGGGGTTCTACGAGCAGTACTTC. Protein sequence: CASSSSGRGFYEQYF. Variable domain in full (rest from reference TRBV18 and TRBJ2-7): NAGVMQNPRHLVRRRGQEARLRCSPMKGHSHVYWYRQLPEEGLKFMVYLQKENIIDESGMPKERFSAEFPKEGPSILRIQQVVRGDSAAYFCASSSSGRGFYEQYFGPGTRLTVT.

This clonotype turned up a few times. This chain links TRBV5-1 with TRBJ2-2; 10 bases fit TRBD2. Trimming cost V 6 bases and J 0 bases; bases outside gene matches: 2. In germline, CDR1 is SGHRS, CDR2 YFSETQ. This CDR3 comprises 15 residues. The chain's CDR3 is CASTLAGSNTGELFF. In nucleotides, the CDR3 is TGCGCCAGCACACTAGCGGGGTCGAACACCGGGGAGCTGTTTTTT.

This clonotype was picked up a small number of times. V and J are TRBV12-3 or TRBV12-4 and TRBJ2-7; D possibly corresponds to TRBD1 (6 bases). The CDR3 contains 14 residues. Trimming left V 6 bases short and J 3 bases short, with 15 bases between. The DNA of the CDR3 is TGTGCCAGCAGGGGGACACTTCTGAACTACGAGCAGTACTTC. This codes for CASRGTLLNYEQYF.

The sample holds many counts of this clonotype. The gene calls are TRBV7-2 and TRBJ2-3; 10 nucleotides agree with TRBD1. The V and J ends lost 3 bases and 5 bases, in that order; junction bases with no gene match: 5. The CDR3 consists of 15 residues. Per the germline V gene, CDR1 is SGHTA and CDR2 is FQGNSA. The DNA for the CDR3 is TGTGCCAGCAGCTTGTCCCGGACAGGGGGAGATACGCAGTATTTT. Its translation is CASSLSRTGGDTQYF. The entire variable domain, with the rest obtained from reference TRBV7-2 and TRBJ2-3, is as follows: GAGVSQSPSNKVTEKGKDVELRCDPISGHTALYWYRQSLGQGLEFLIYFQGNSAPDKSGLPSDRFSAERTGGSVSTLTIQRTQQEDSAVYLCASSLSRTGGDTQYFGPGTRLTVL.

The chain employs TRBV7-2 and TRBJ2-3, with 12 bases lining up with TRBD2. CDR1 is SGHTA, CDR2 FQGNSA, per germline. The length of the CDR3 is 17 residues. J gave up 2 bases and V 8 bases, and 11 bases lay outside the gene matches. CDR3 region: CASREPRLAGDTDTQYF. CDR3 DNA: TGTGCCAGCCGCGAACCAAGACTAGCGGGAGACACAGATACGCAGTATTTT.

J is TRBJ1-5 and V is TRBV6-1; 7 bases are shared with TRBD1. CDR1 is MNHNS, CDR2 SASEGT, per germline. Trimming took 11 bases from V and 6 from J; bases not matched to a gene: 13. This CDR3 region has 14 residues. CDR3 protein: CAATGTEGSQPQHF. Here the CDR3 DNA reads TGTGCCGCGACTGGGACAGAGGGCTCTCAGCCCCAGCATTTT.

This sequence joins TRBV7-6 and TRBJ2-1; 8 nucleotides agree with TRBD2. The V segment lost 3 bases and the J segment 4 bases; nucleotides outside the gene matches: 5. Germline values: CDR1 SGHVS, CDR2 FNYEAQ. CDR3 length equals 15 residues. For the CDR3, the DNA is TGTGCCAGCAGCTTCTTGATAGCGGGGTACAATGAGCAGTTCTTC. Translated, it gives CASSFLIAGYNEQFF.

The chain employs TRBV7-2 and TRBJ1-1, with D uncertain. CDR3 size: 12 residues. The V and J ends lost 1 base and 7 bases respectively, with 7 bases between them. Germline CDR1 is SGHTA and CDR2 is FQGNSA. For the CDR3, the DNA is TGTGCCAGCAGCTTAGTGGGGTTTGAAGCTTTCTTT. It codes for CASSLVGFEAFF.

The CDR3 loop reads CASSLIGGDRTDTQYF. The DNA for the CDR3 is TGTGCCAGCAGCTTAATTGGCGGGGACCGCACAGATACGCAGTATTTT. This chain connects TRBV7-2 to TRBJ2-3, with a weak D call TRBD2 (6 bases). CDR3 length: 16 residues. Trimming took off 2 bases at V and 1 base at J, with 13 bases between the two ends. CDR1 SGHTA and CDR2 FQGNSA come from the germline V gene.

V gene TRBV12-3 or TRBV12-4 combines with J gene TRBJ2-5, with 8 bases aligning to TRBD1. The CDR3 is 14 amino acids. Germline trimming cut 5 bases from V and 5 bases from J; bases unmatched to any gene: 7. The CDR3 nucleotides are TGTGCCAGCAGTCCCAGGGGGCAGTGGGAGACCCAGTACTTC. This sequence encodes CASSPRGQWETQYF.